Below are 12 T cell receptor beta chains sequenced from a single sample in a study of blood T cell repertoires in COVID-19. Sequencing was performed with immunoSEQ multiplex PCR; in TCRdb, only in-frame clones are kept and a portion is missing. The sample has about 120,000 clones, approximately 78% seen once. The material sequenced was peripheral blood. Source of these receptors: a man in his 70s with acute or convalescent COVID-19.

This clone was counted between two and nine times. The V and J genes are TRBV6-5 and TRBJ2-1; D is uncertain. V was shortened by 8 bases and J by 12 bases, with 17 bases between the two germline ends. The germline V gene has CDR1 MNHEY and CDR2 SVGAGI. The CDR3 is 12 residues long. CDR3 amino acids: CASAEATPGQFF. CDR3 coding DNA: TGTGCCAGCGCCGAGGCAACTCCCGGGCAGTTCTTC.

The chain joins TRBV5-4 to TRBJ2-3, with 14 bases that match TRBD2. Germline trimming cut 0 bases from V and 7 bases from J; bases unmatched to any gene: 4. CDR1 and CDR2 from the germline V gene are SGHNT and YYREEE (reference sequence). CDR3 length: 16 residues. In DNA, the CDR3 is TGTGCCAGCAGCTTGGCCGGGACTAGCGGGAGTAATACGCAGTATTTT. Residues: CASSLAGTSGSNTQYF.

The V gene is TRBV11-2, the J gene TRBJ2-1; D is possibly TRBD2 (5 bases). Trimming cost V 3 bases and J 8 bases, with 17 bases left between them. Germline CDR1 is SGHAT and CDR2 is FQNNGV. This CDR3 has 15 amino acids. CDR3 nucleotide sequence: TGTGCCAGCAGCTTGGGTAACGGGATAAAAGATGAGCAGTTCTTC. It codes for CASSLGNGIKDEQFF.

The chain has TRBV3-1 (or the pseudogene TRBV3-2) and TRBJ1-6, with D tentatively TRBD1 (6 bases). The CDR3 length is 12 residues. CDR1 is LGHDT and CDR2 is YNNKEL in the germline V gene (reference sequence). With 4 bases removed from V and 13 bases from J, the gap between germline ends came to 11 bases. Here the CDR3 DNA reads TGTGCCAGCAGCCTCCAGACAGGTCCCCTCCACTTT. Its protein is CASSLQTGPLHF.

This clone appeared a few times. The rearrangement links TRBV14 to TRBJ1-2; 7 nucleotides line up with TRBD1. The CDR3 consists of 16 residues. Germline V gene lookup returns CDR1 SGHDN and CDR2 FVKESK. Germline trimming cut 1 base from V and 4 bases from J; bases unmatched to any gene: 9. The CDR3 DNA reads TGTGCCAGCAGCCAAGTAGGACAGGAGGAGAGCTATGGCTACACCTTC. Protein: CASSQVGQEESYGYTF.

This sequence joins TRBV28 and TRBJ1-2; 7 bases map to TRBD1. The V gene end was trimmed by 5 bases and the J gene end by 2 bases; junction bases not matched to a gene: 8. Germline CDR1 and CDR2: MDHEN and SYDVKM. This CDR3 is 15 amino acids long. This chain's CDR3 is CASSPLGDSNYGYTF. As DNA, the CDR3 is TGTGCCAGCAGTCCTCTTGGGGACAGCAACTATGGCTACACCTTC.

This clone was seen more than once but under ten times. The chain carries TRBV29-1 and TRBJ2-3; 8 positions match TRBD1. V shed 7 bases and J 7 bases; nucleotides not matched to a gene: 7. The CDR3 covers 12 residues. Germline V gives CDR1 SQVTM, CDR2 ANQGSEA. The CDR3 sequence: CSGMTGANTQYF. CDR3 bases: TGCAGCGGGATGACAGGGGCTAATACGCAGTATTTT.

The chain has TRBV6-5 and TRBJ1-5; no clear D. The V gene lost 0 bases and the J gene lost 2 bases, with 5 bases spanning the gap. The CDR3 consists of 14 residues. CDR1 is MNHEY, CDR2 SVGAGI, per germline. The CDR3 DNA is TGTGCCAGCAGTTACTCCCCGGGCAATCAGCCCCAGCATTTT. Translation: CASSYSPGNQPQHF.

The chain joins TRBV3-1 (or the pseudogene TRBV3-2) to TRBJ2-1, with 9 positions matching TRBD2. Trimming at V came to 5 bases and at J to 0 bases, leaving 2 bases not matched to a gene. From germline, CDR1 is LGHDT and CDR2 YNNKEL (reference sequence). This CDR3 comprises 15 residues. CDR3 bases: TGTGCCAGCAGCGGACTAGCGAGCTCCTACAATGAGCAGTTCTTC. It translates to CASSGLASSYNEQFF.

The gene calls are TRBV6-5 and TRBJ1-2; a weak D match, TRBD1 (5 bases). The CDR3 covers 16 residues. Trimming cost V 0 bases and J 2 bases, with 13 bases left between them. Germline CDR1 and CDR2: MNHEY and SVGAGI. The CDR3 nucleotides are TGTGCCAGCAGTTACTCCAGTATTTGGGGCAACTATGGCTACACCTTC. It is translated as CASSYSSIWGNYGYTF.

The chain carries TRBV29-1 and TRBJ1-2, with D possibly matching TRBD1 (6 bases). The V gene lost 5 bases and the J gene lost 5 bases, with 6 bases spanning the gap. The CDR3 covers 10 residues. CDR1 SQVTM and CDR2 ANQGSEA come from the germline V gene. CDR3 bases: TGCAGCGTTAGGGGGTATGGCTACACCTTC. Amino acids: CSVRGYGYTF. The full variable domain, in which reference TRBV29-1 and TRBJ1-2 provide the parts outside the CDR3, is SAVISQKPSRDICQRGTSLTIQCQVDSQVTMMFWYRQQPGQSLTLIATANQGSEATYESGFVIDKFPISRPNLTFSTLTVSNMSPEDSSIYLCSVRGYGYTFGSGTRLTVV.

CDR3 region: CASSSVLNTEAFF. CDR3 bases: TGCGCCAGCAGCTCGGTTTTGAACACTGAAGCTTTCTTT. This chain connects TRBV5-1 to TRBJ1-1; no definite D call. The CDR3 covers 13 residues. V gave up 3 bases and J gave up 0 bases, with 6 bases separating them. In germline, CDR1 is SGHRS, CDR2 YFSETQ.